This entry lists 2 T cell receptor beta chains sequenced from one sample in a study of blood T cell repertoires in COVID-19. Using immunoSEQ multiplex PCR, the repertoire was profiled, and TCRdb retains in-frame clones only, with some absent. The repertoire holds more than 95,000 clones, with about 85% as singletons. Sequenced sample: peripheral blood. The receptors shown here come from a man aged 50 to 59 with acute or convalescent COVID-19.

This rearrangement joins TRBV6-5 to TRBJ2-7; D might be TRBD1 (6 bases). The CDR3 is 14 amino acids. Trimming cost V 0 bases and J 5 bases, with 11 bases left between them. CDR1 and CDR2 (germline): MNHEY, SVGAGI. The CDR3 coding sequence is TGTGCCAGCAGTTACTCAAGCAGGGGCCACGAGCAGTACTTC. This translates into CASSYSSRGHEQYF.

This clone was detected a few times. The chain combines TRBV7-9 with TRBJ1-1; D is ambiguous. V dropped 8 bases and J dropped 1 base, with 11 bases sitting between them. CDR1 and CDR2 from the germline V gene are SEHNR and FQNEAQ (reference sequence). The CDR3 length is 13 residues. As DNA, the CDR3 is TGTGCCAGCGGACTAGGAAGGAACACTGAAGCTTTCTTT. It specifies CASGLGRNTEAFF. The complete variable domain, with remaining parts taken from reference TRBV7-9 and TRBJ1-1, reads DTGVSQNPRHKITKRGQNVTFRCDPISEHNRLYWYRQTLGQGPEFLTYFQNEAQLEKSRLLSDRFSAERPKGSFSTLEIQRTEQGDSAMYLCASGLGRNTEAFFGQGTRLTVV.